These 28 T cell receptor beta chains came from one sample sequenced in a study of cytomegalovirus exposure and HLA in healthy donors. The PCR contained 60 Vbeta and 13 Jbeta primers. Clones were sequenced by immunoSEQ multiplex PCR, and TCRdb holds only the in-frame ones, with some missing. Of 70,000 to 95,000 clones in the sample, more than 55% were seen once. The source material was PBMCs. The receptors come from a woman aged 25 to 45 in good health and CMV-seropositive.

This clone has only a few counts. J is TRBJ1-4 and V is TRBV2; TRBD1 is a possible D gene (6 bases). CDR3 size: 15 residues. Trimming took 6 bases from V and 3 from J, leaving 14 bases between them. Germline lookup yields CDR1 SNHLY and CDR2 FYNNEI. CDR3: CASSLEGVSNEKLFF. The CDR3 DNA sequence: TGTGCCAGCAGCCTCGAGGGGGTTTCTAATGAAAAACTGTTTTTT.

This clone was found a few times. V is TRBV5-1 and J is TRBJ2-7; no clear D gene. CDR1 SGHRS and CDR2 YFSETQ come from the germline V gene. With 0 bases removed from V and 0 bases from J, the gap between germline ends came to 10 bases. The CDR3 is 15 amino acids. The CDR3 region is CASSLGAQNSYEQYF. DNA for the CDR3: TGCGCCAGCAGCTTGGGTGCTCAGAACTCCTACGAGCAGTACTTC.

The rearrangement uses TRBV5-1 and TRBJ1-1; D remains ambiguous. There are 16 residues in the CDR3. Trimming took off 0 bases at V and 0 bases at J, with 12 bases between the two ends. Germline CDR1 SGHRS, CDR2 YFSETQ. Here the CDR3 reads CASSLALRVVNTEAFF. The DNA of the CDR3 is TGCGCCAGCAGCTTGGCCCTACGGGTAGTGAACACTGAAGCTTTCTTT. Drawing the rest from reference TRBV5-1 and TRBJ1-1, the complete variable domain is KAGVTQTPRYLIKTRGQQVTLSCSPISGHRSVSWYQQTPGQGLQFLFEYFSETQRNKGNFPGRFSGRQFSNSRSEMNVSTLELGDSALYLCASSLALRVVNTEAFFGQGTRLTVV.

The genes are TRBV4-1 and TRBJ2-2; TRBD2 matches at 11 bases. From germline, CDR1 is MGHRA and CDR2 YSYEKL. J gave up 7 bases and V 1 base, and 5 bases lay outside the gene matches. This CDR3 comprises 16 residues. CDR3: CASSQVQLAGVGELFF. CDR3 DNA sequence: TGCGCCAGCAGCCAAGTTCAACTAGCGGGGGTCGGGGAGCTGTTTTTT.

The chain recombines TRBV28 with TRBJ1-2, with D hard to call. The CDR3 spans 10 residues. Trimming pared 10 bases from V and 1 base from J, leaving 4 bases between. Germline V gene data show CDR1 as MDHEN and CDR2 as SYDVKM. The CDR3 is CATSNYGYTF. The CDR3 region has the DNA TGTGCCACTAGTAACTATGGCTACACCTTC.

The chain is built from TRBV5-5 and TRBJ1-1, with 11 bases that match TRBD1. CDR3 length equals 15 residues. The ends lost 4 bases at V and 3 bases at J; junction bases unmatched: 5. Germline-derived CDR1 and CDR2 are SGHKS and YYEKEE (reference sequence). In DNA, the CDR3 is TGTGCCAGCAGCACCGGGACAGGGGGATACACTGAAGCTTTCTTT. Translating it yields CASSTGTGGYTEAFF.

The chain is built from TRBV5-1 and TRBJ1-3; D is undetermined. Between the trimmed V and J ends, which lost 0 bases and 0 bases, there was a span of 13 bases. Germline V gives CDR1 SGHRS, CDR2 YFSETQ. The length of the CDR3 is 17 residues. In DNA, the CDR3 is TGCGCCAGCAGCTTGGCGGCGGGTTGGGACTCTGGAAACACCATATATTTT. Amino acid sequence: CASSLAAGWDSGNTIYF.

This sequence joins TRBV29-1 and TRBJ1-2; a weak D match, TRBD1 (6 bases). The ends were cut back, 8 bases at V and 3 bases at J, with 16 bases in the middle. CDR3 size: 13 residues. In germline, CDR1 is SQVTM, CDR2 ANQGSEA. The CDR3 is CSLRAGADYGYTF. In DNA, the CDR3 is TGCAGCCTCCGGGCAGGGGCGGACTATGGCTACACCTTC.

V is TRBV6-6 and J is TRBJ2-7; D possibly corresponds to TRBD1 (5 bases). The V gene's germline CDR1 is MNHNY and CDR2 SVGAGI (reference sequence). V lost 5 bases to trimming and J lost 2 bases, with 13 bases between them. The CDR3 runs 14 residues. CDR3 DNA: TGTGCCAGCAGTCAGGGCCCTATCGCCTACGAGCAGTACTTC. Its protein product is CASSQGPIAYEQYF.

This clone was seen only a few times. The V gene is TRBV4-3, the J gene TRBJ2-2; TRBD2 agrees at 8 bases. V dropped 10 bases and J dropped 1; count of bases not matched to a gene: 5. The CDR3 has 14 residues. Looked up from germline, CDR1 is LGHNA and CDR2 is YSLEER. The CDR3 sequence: CATSGGRNTGELFF. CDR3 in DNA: TGCGCCACGAGCGGGGGCCGGAACACCGGGGAGCTGTTTTTT.

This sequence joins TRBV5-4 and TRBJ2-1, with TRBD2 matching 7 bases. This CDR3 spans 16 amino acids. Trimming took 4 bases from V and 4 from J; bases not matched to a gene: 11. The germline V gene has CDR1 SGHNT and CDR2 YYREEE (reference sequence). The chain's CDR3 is CASSPPEAGIYNEQFF. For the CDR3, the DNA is TGTGCCAGCAGCCCACCCGAAGCGGGGATATACAATGAGCAGTTCTTC. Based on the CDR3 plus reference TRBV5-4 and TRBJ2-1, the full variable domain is ETGVTQSPTHLIKTRGQQVTLRCSSQSGHNTVSWYQQALGQGPQFIFQYYREEENGRGNFPPRFSGLQFPNYSSELNVNALELDDSALYLCASSPPEAGIYNEQFFGPGTRLTVL.

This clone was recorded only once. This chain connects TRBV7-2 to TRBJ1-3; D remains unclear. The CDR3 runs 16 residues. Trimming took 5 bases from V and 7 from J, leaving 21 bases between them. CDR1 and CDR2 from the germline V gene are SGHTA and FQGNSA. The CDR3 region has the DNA TGTGCCAGCAGCCCCCCCCGAAGTTCAATGGAGAACACCATATATTTT. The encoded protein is CASSPPRSSMENTIYF.

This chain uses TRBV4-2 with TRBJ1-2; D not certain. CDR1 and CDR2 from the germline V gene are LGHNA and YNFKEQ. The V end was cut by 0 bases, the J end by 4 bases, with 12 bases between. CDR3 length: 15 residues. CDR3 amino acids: CASSQDQSVIYGYTF. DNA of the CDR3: TGTGCCAGCAGCCAAGACCAGTCCGTCATCTATGGCTACACCTTC.

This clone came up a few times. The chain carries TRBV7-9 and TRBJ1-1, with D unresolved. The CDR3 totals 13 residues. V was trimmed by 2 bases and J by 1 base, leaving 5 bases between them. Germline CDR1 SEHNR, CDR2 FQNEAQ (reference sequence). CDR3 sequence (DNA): TGTGCCAGCAGCTTAAGAGAGAACACTGAAGCTTTCTTT. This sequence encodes CASSLRENTEAFF.

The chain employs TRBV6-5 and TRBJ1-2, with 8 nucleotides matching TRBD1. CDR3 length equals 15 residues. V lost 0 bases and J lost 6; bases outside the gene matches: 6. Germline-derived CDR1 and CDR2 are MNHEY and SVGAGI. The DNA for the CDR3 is TGTGCCAGCAGTTACTCCCCGACAGGGGCGGATGGCTACACCTTC. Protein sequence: CASSYSPTGADGYTF.

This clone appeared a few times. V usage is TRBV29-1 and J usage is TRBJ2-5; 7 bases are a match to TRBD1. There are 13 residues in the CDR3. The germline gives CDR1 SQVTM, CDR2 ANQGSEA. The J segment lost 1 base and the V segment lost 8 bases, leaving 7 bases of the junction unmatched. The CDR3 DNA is TGCAGCACGACAGGGACAATCCAAGAGACCCAGTACTTC. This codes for CSTTGTIQETQYF.

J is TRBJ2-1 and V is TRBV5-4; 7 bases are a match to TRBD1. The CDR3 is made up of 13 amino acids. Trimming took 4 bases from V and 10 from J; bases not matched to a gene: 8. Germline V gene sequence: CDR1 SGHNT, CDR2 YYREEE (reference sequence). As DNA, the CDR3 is TGTGCCAGCAGCCTCGGACAGGCCAGGGAGCAGTTCTTC. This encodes CASSLGQAREQFF.

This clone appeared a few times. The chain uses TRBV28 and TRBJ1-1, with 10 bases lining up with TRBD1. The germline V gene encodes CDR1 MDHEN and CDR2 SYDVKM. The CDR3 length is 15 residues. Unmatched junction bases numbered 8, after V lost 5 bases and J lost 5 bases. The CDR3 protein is CASSVPGQGLTEAFF. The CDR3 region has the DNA TGTGCCAGCAGTGTCCCGGGACAGGGGTTAACTGAAGCTTTCTTT.

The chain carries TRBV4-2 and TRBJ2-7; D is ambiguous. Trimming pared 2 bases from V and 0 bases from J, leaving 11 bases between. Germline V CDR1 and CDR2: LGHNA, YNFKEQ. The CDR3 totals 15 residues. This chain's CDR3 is CASSQRLFSSYEQYF. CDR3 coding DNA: TGTGCCAGCAGCCAACGGTTGTTTAGCTCCTACGAGCAGTACTTC.

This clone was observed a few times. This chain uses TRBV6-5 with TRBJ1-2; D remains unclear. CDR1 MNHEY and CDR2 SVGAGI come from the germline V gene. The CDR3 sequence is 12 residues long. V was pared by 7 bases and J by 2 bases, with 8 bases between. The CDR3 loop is CASKHTNYGYTF. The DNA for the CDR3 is TGTGCCAGCAAACACACGAACTATGGCTACACCTTC.

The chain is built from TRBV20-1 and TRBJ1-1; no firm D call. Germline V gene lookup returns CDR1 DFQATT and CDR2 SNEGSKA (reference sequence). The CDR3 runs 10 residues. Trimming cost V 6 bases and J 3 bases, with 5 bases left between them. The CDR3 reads CSALDTEAFF. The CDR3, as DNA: TGCAGTGCATTAGACACTGAAGCTTTCTTT.

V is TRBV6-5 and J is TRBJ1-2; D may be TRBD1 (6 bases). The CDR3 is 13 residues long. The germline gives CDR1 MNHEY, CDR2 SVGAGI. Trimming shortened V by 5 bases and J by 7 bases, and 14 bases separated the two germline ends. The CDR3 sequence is CASSPFTGCGYTF. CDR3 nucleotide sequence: TGTGCCAGCAGTCCATTTACAGGGTGTGGCTACACCTTC.

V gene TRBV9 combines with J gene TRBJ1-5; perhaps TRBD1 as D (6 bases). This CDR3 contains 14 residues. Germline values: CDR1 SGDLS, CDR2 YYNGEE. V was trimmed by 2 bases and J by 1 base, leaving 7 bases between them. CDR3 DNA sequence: TGTGCCAGCAGCGTCGGGACAAGCAATCAGCCCCAGCATTTT. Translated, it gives CASSVGTSNQPQHF.

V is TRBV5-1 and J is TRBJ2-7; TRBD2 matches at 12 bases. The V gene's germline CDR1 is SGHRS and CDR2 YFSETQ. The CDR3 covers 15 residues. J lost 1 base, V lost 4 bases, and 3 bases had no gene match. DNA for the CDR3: TGCGCCAGCAGCACACTAGCGGGGGGTTCCTACGAGCAGTACTTC. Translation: CASSTLAGGSYEQYF.

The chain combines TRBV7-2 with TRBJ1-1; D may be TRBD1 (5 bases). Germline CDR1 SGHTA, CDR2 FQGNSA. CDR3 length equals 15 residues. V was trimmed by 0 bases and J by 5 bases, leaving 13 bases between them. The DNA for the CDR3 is TGTGCCAGCAGCTTAGCAGGCAGGGTTACGACTGAAGCTTTCTTT. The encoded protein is CASSLAGRVTTEAFF.

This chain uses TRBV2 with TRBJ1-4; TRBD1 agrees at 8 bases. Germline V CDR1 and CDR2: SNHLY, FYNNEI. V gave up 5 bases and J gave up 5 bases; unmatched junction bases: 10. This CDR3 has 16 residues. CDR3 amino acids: CASSRKSGTGNEKLFF. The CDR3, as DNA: TGTGCCAGCAGTAGAAAATCCGGGACAGGCAATGAAAAACTGTTTTTT.

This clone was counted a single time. The CDR3 DNA reads as TGTGCCAGCAGTTCCCAGGGTCGAAACACCATATATTTT. Amino acids: CASSSQGRNTIYF. This chain connects TRBV27 to TRBJ1-3; weak D call: TRBD1 (5 bases). V lost 4 bases to trimming and J lost 5 bases, with 9 bases between them. The CDR3 spans 13 residues. Germline-derived CDR1 and CDR2 are MNHEY and SMNVEV (reference sequence).

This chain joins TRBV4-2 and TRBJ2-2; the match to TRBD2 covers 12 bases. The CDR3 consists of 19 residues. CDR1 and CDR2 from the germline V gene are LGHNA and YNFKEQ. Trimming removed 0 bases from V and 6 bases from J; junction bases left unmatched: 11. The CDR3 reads CASSQDSWASGGAAGELFF. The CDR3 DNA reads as TGTGCCAGCAGCCAAGACTCCTGGGCTAGCGGGGGGGCCGCCGGGGAGCTGTTTTTT.